This T cell receptor (beta chain) appears in the sequencing data of a study of blood T cell repertoires in COVID-19. Original processing methods: Amplification with reference gene primers provided the estimates of nucleated cell counts. TCRdb's table, derived via immunoSEQ multiplex PCR, lists solely in-frame clones and lacks some. The D gene and trimming were derived from the DNA, and the V and J assignments and clone size from that table. The table shows around 390,000 clones, with around nine tenths occurring only once. The participants were between roughly 18 and 89 years old and came from some 25 US areas. Participant-reported clinical history was the basis for cohort assignment. Either two negative PCRs, clearance, or symptom resolution qualified Cohort 3 donors as recovered. This CDR3 has 15 residues. CDR1 and CDR2 (germline): LGHDT, YNNKEL (reference sequence). V was clipped by 0 bases and J by 4 bases, with 10 bases between them.

The sequence was collected from a woman between 50 and 59 years old who had recovered from COVID-19. V gene TRBV3-1 (or the pseudogene TRBV3-2) combines with J gene TRBJ2-1; the D gene is possibly TRBD2 (5 bases). Sequenced sample: PBMCs or T cells enriched from blood (not recorded which). The CDR3 loop is CASSQDPAAYNEQFF. In nucleotides, the CDR3 is TGTGCCAGCAGCCAAGATCCAGCGGCATACAATGAGCAGTTCTTC.